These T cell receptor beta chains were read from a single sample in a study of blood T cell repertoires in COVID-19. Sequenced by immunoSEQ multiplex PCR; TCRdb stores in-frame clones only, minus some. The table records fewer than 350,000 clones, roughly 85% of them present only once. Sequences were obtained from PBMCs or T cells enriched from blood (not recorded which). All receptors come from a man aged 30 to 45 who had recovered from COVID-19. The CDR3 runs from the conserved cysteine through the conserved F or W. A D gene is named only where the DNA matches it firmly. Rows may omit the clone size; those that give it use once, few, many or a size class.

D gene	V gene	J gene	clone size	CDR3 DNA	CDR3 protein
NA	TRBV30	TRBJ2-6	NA	TGTGCCTGGGGCAGGGTCGAGGAGGCCAACGTCCTGACTTTC	CAWGRVEEANVLTF
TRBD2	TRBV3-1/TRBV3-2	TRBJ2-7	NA	TGTGCCAGCAGCTTCATTAGCGGGGGAAACGAGCAGTACTTC	CASSFISGGNEQYF
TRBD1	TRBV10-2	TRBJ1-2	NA	TGCGCCAGCAGTGAAAGGGGGCAGGGGGGAAACTATGGCTACACCTTC	CASSERGQGGNYGYTF
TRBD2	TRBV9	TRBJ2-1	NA	TGTGCCAGCAGCGTATTCCTAGCGGTGAAAAACAATGAGCAGTTCTTC	CASSVFLAVKNNEQFF
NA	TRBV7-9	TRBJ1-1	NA	TGTGCCAGCAGCTTACTGGCAGGCCCGAGTGAAGCTTTCTTT	CASSLLAGPSEAFF
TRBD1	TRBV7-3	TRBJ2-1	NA	TGTGCCAGCAGCTTAACGCGGGACAGGGAGATGGGCAATGAGCAGTTCTTC	CASSLTRDREMGNEQFF
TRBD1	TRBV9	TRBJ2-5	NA	TGTGCCAGCAGCGTTGGACAGGGGGCTGAAGAGACCCAGTACTTC	CASSVGQGAEETQYF
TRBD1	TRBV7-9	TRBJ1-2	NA	TGTGCCGTACCGAACTGGACAGGGAAAGAAAATAACTATGGCTACACCTTC	CAVPNWTGKENNYGYTF
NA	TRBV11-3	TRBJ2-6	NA	TGTGCCAGCAGCTTAGACCACTCTGGGGCCAACGTCCTGACTTTC	CASSLDHSGANVLTF
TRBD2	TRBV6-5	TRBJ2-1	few	TGTGCCAGCAGTACCATAGCGGGGGGTTACAATGAGCAGTTCTTC	CASSTIAGGYNEQFF
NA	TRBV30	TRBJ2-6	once	TGTGCCTGGAGTCTCGCTGGGGCCAACGTCCTGACTTTC	CAWSLAGANVLTF
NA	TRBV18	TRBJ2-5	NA	TGTGCCAGCTCCGTCCGATTTAAAGAGGGTGGAATCCAAGAGACCCAGTACTTC	CASSVRFKEGGIQETQYF
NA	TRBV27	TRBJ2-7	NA	TGTGCCGCGGGGCGGGACGGTTCCTACGAGCAGTACTTC	CAAGRDGSYEQYF
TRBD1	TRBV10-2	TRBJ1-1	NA	TGCGCCAGCAGTGAGTCGCAGGGGGCTGAAGCTTTCTTT	CASSESQGAEAFF
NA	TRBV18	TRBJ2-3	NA	TGTGCCAGCTCTCGCGCTTCGGGGGGCACAGATACGCAGTATTTT	CASSRASGGTDTQYF
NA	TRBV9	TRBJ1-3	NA	TGTGCCAGCAGCGTAGAAGGACAGCCGACCTCTGGAAACACCATATATTTT	CASSVEGQPTSGNTIYF
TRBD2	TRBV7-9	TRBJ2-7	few	TGTGCCAGCAGCTTAGCAAGCGGGGGGATCTACGAGCAGTACTTC	CASSLASGGIYEQYF
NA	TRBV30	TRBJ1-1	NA	TGTGCCGGACAGAACACTGAAGCTTTCTTT	CAGQNTEAFF
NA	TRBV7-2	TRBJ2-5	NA	TGTGCCAGCAGCCGGCAGGGTAGCCAAGAGACCCAGTACTTC	CASSRQGSQETQYF
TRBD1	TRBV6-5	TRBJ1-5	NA	TGTGCCAGCAGCATGCTGGGACAGGGCAGTGGGCCCCAGCATTTT	CASSMLGQGSGPQHF
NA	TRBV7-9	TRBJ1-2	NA	TGTGCCAGCAGCTTAGGTCGGGATCGCTACACCTTC	CASSLGRDRYTF
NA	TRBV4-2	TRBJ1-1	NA	TGTGCCAGCAGCCAAGACAGGGACACTGAAGCTTTCTTT	CASSQDRDTEAFF
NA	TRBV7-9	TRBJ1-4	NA	TGTGCCAGCAGCTTCTCGGGGGAAAAACTGTTTTTT	CASSFSGEKLFF
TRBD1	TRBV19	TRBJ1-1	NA	TGTGCCAGTAGTATGGGACAGGGCACTGAAGCTTTCTTT	CASSMGQGTEAFF
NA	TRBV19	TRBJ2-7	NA	TGTGCCAGTAGTAGCGGGACCCCCTACGAGCAGTACTTC	CASSSGTPYEQYF
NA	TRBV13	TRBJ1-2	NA	TGTGCCAGCAGCTCATTGACACCCGGCCCCTATGGCTACACCTTC	CASSSLTPGPYGYTF
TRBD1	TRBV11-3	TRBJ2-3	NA	TGTGCCAGCAGCCTCCGACAGGGGGCAGATACGCAGTATTTT	CASSLRQGADTQYF
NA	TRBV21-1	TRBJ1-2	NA	TGTGCCAGCATACCCCAGGACTATGGCTACACCTTC	CASIPQDYGYTF
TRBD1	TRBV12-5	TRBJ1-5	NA	TGTGCTAGTGCTCCCGGACAGGGTCATCAGCCCCAGCATTTT	CASAPGQGHQPQHF
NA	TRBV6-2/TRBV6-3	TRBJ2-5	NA	TGTGCCAGCAGCCAAATAGCGTGGGAGACCCAGTACTTC	CASSQIAWETQYF
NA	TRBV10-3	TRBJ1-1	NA	TGTGCCATCAGTCCGGGGAACACTGAAGCTTTCTTT	CAISPGNTEAFF
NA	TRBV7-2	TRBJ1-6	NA	TGTGCCAGCACGACAGCGGGCAATTCACCCCTCCACTTT	CASTTAGNSPLHF
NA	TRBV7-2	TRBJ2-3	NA	TGTGCCAGCAGCTTAGATAGACTCACAGATACGCAGTATTTT	CASSLDRLTDTQYF
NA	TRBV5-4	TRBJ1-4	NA	TGTGCCAGCAGCTTGGGTCTACAGCAGAATGAAAAACTGTTTTTT	CASSLGLQQNEKLFF
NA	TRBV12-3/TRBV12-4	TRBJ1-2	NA	TGTGCCAGCAGTTTTCTGGACAGCGATGGCTACACCTTC	CASSFLDSDGYTF
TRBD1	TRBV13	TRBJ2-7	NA	TGTGCCAGCAGCGTGAGACAGGGGGGACCCTACGAGCAGTACTTC	CASSVRQGGPYEQYF
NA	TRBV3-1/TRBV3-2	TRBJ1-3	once	TGTGCCAGCAGTAGCAGATCTGGAAACACCATATATTTT	CASSSRSGNTIYF
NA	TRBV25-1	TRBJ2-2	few	TGTGCCAGCTCCGGGACATCATACACCGGGGAGCTGTTTTTT	CASSGTSYTGELFF
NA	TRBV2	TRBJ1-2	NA	TGTGCCAGCAGGGGGGGCTATGGCTACACCTTC	CASRGGYGYTF
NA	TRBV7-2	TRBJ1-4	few	TGTGCCAGCAGCTTAGACAGGGCTAGTGAAAAACTGTTTTTT	CASSLDRASEKLFF
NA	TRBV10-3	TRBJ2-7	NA	TGTGCCATCAGAGGGACCGCAGGGGCCTACGAGCAGTACTTC	CAIRGTAGAYEQYF
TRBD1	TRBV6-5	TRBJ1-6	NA	TGTGCCACCAGCCGGGACAGGAATTCACCCCTCCACTTT	CATSRDRNSPLHF
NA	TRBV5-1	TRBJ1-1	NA	TGCGCCAGCAGCTTGGAGGCCAGGGCTTCCACTGAAGCTTTCTTT	CASSLEARASTEAFF
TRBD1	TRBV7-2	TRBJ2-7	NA	TGTGCCAGCAGCTTAGTCGGACAGGGATCCTACGAGCAGTACTTC	CASSLVGQGSYEQYF
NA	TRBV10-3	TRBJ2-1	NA	TGTGCCATCAGTGTCCGGGGCTCCTACAATGAGCAGTTCTTC	CAISVRGSYNEQFF
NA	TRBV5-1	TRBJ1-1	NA	TGCGCCAGCAGCTCGCCGGGGAACACTGAAGCTTTCTTT	CASSSPGNTEAFF
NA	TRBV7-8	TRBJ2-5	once	TGTGCCAGCAGCTTAGCGCTAATAGGCGCGACGGGGACCCAGTACTTC	CASSLALIGATGTQYF
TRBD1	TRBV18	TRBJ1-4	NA	TGTGCCAGCTCACCTGCGACCTTCGGGACAGGGGGTGAAAAACTGTTTTTT	CASSPATFGTGGEKLFF
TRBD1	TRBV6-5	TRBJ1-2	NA	TGTGCCAGCAGTCGGGCAGGGGGAAACTATGGCTACACCTTC	CASSRAGGNYGYTF
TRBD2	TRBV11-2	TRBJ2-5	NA	TGTGCCAGCAGCTATCTAGCGGGGGGAAAGACCCAGTACTTC	CASSYLAGGKTQYF
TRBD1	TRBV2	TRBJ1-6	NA	TGTGCCAGGAGACGGGACAGGGGTTCCTCGGATTCACCCCTCCACTTT	CARRRDRGSSDSPLHF
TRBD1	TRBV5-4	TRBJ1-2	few	TGTGCCAGCAGCCCACAGGGGGGCAGCTATGGCTACACCTTC	CASSPQGGSYGYTF
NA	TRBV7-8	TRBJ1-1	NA	TGTGCCAGCAGCTTAATACAGGGCTCATTACCTTTCTTT	CASSLIQGSLPFF
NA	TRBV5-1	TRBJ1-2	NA	TGCGCCAGCAGCTCGGTTGGACTCAAAGGAGATGGCTACACCTTC	CASSSVGLKGDGYTF
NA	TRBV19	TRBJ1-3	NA	TGTGCCAGTGCTCAGGTTCCTGGAAACACCATATATTTT	CASAQVPGNTIYF
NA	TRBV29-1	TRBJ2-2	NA	TGCAGCGTTCCCAGAGGTAGCGCCGGGGAGCTGTTTTTT	CSVPRGSAGELFF
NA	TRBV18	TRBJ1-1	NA	TGTGCCAGCTCACCCTTGACAGTGAGCACTGAAGCTTTCTTT	CASSPLTVSTEAFF